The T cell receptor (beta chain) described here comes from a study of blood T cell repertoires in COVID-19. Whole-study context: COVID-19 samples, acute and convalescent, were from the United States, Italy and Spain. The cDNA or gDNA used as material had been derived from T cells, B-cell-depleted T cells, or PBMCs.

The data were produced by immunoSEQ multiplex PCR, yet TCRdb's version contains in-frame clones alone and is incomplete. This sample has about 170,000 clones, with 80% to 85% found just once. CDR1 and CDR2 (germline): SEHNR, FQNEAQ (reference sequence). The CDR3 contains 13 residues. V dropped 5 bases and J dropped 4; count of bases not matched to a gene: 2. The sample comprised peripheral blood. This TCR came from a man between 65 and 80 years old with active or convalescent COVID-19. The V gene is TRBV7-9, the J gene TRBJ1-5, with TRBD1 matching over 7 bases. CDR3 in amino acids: CASSETGNQPQHF. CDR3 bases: TGTGCCAGCAGCGAGACAGGGAATCAGCCCCAGCATTTT.